This TCR beta chain was observed in a study of response to subunit inactivated influenza vaccine. TCRdb reprocessed the RT-PCR reads with MiXCR, giving one entry per CDR3 protein. The sample lists 590,000 or so distinct CDR3 sequences; approximately 15% were seen once. V lost 1 base to trimming and J lost 2 bases, with 14 bases between them. Germline loops: CDR1 SGHRS, CDR2 YFSETQ. CDR3 length equals 16 residues. Study observations and caveats: Researchers suggested that each seasonal influenza vaccination recruits few new T cells.

This clonotype has a handful of counts. Its antigen is undetermined. V and J are TRBV5-1 and TRBJ2-3, with D tentatively TRBD1 or TRBD2 (6 bases each). The origin of this receptor is a man aged 50-59 years who received an inactivated influenza vaccine. The sample in question was PBMCs from blood, obtained 14 to 15 days before vaccination. The CDR3 region has the DNA TGCGCCAGCAGCTTGTCGGGGGCGAGGCTCACAGATACGCAGTATTTT. Encoded protein: CASSLSGARLTDTQYF. Variable domain in full (rest from reference TRBV5-1 and TRBJ2-3): KAGVTQTPRYLIKTRGQQVTLSCSPISGHRSVSWYQQTPGQGLQFLFEYFSETQRNKGNFPGRFSGRQFSNSRSEMNVSTLELGDSALYLCASSLSGARLTDTQYFGPGTRLTVL.